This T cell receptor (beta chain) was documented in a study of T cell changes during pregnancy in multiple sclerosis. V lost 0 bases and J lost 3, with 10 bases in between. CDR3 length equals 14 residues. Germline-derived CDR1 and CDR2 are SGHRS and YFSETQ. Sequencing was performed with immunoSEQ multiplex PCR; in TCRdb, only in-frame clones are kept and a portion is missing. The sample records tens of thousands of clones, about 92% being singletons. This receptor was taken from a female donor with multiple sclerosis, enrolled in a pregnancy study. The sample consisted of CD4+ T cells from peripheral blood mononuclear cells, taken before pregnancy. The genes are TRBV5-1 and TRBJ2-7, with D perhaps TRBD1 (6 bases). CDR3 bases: TGCGCCAGCAGCTTGGGGACAGCCTACTACGAGCAGTACTTC. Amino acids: CASSLGTAYYEQYF.